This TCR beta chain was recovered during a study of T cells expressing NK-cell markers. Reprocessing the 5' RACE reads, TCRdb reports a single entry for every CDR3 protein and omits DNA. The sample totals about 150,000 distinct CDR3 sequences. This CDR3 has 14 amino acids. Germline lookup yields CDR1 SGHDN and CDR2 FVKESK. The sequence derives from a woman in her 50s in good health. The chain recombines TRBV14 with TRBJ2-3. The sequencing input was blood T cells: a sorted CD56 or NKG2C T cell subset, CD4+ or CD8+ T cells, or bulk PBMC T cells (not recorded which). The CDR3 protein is CASSPLGSTDTQYF.